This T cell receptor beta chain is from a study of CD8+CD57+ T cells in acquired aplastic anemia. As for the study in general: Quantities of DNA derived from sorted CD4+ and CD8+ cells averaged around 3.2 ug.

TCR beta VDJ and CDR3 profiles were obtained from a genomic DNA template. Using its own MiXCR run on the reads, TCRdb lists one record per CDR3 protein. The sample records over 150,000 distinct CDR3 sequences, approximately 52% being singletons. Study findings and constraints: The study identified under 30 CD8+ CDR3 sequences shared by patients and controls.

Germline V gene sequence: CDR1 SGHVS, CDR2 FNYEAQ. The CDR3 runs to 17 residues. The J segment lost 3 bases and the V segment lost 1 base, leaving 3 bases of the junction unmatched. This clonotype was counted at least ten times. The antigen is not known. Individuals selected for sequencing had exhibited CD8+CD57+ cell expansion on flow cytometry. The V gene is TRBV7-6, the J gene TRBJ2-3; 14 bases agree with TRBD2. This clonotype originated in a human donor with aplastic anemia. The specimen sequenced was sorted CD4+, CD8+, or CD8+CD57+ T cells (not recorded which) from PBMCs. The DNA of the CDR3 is TGTGCCAGCAGCTTAGGACTAGCGGGGGGGCTTACAGATACGCAGTATTTT. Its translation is CASSLGLAGGLTDTQYF.